The clone carrying this T cell receptor beta chain was seen at least ten times. What it binds is unknown. TCR beta libraries were built with iRepertoire HTBI primers and Arm-PCR of CDR3 regions. MiXCR, run by TCRdb on the multiplex PCR reads, gives a single entry per CDR3 protein. The sample carries about 470,000 distinct CDR3 sequences, around 15% recorded once. The record originates from a study of regulatory T cells in long-lasting Graves disease. Study-level findings and limits: Reduced TCR diversity was observed in persistent Graves' patients versus newly diagnosed patients.

Time point described: newly diagnosed GD, antithyroid drugs for less than 3 months. The TCR library was made from RNA that had been extracted from PBMCs in TRIzol. The V and J ends lost 6 bases and 7 bases, in that order; junction bases with no gene match: 6. The V gene's germline CDR1 is SNHLY and CDR2 FYNNEI. The CDR3 sequence is 14 residues long. This sample also belongs to another study, concerning T cells in Graves' hyperthyroidism and ophthalmopathy. That paper states: Participants, patients aged 18 to 65, had newly diagnosed hyperthyroidism with a duration under 2 months.

Sequencing was performed on peripheral blood mononuclear cells (PBMCs), taken at new diagnosis, from a patient treated with antithyroid drugs. V gene TRBV2 combines with J gene TRBJ2-7; TRBD2 agrees at 13 bases. The sequence derives from a middle-aged man with Graves disease. This CDR3 reads CASRGTSGKTEQYF. The CDR3 region has the DNA TGTGCCAGCAGAGGGACTAGCGGGAAGACAGAGCAGTACTTC.